Below, one T cell receptor beta chain is given with its context. The data originate from a study of control samples from healthy donors and cancer patients. Assay used: immunoSEQ multiplex PCR; TCRdb lists only in-frame clones, some missing. Of approximately 90,000 clones in the sample, less than 85% were seen once. The CDR3 extends over 13 amino acids. Germline-derived CDR1 and CDR2 are SGHRS and YFSETQ. The V end was cut by 4 bases, the J end by 6 bases, with 13 bases between. This receptor was taken from a man aged 65 to 79 with lung cancer. Input material: PBMCs. The chain recombines TRBV5-1 with TRBJ1-1; a possible D gene is TRBD1 (6 bases). The DNA for the CDR3 is TGCGCCAGCAGCCCACAGGGTGGCTCTGAAGCTTTCTTT. This sequence encodes CASSPQGGSEAFF.